The 20 T cell receptor beta chains given below trace back to one sample, sequenced in a study of cytomegalovirus exposure and HLA in healthy donors. The PCR had 60 Vbeta and 13 Jbeta primers. TCRdb's copy holds only in-frame clones and misses some; the assay was immunoSEQ multiplex PCR. The sample contains 80,000 or so clones, approximately 60% of which appear only once. The source material was PBMCs. These receptors all stem from a male donor in good health and CMV-seropositive.

The V gene is TRBV27, the J gene TRBJ1-4, with 9 nucleotides matching TRBD1. The CDR3 sequence is 15 residues long. Germline CDR1 and CDR2: MNHEY and SMNVEV (reference sequence). Trimming took 5 bases from V and 8 from J; bases not matched to a gene: 9. The CDR3 loop reads CASSPWGQGSEKLFF. Written as DNA, the CDR3 is TGTGCCAGCAGTCCATGGGGACAGGGAAGCGAAAAACTGTTTTTT.

A single count supports this clone. The chain recombines TRBV29-1 with TRBJ1-1; D is possibly TRBD1 (6 bases). The CDR3 extends over 13 amino acids. Germline-derived CDR1 and CDR2 are SQVTM and ANQGSEA. V shed 6 bases and J shed 0 bases, with 11 bases lying between them. CDR3 residues: CSVGGGLNTEAFF. The DNA for the CDR3 is TGCAGCGTAGGGGGTGGATTGAACACTGAAGCTTTCTTT.

The chain has TRBV5-1 and TRBJ2-7; 10 bases are a match to TRBD1. Germline V gives CDR1 SGHRS, CDR2 YFSETQ. J lost 2 bases, V lost 0 bases, and 2 bases had no gene match. This CDR3 has 15 residues. In DNA form, the CDR3 reads TGCGCCAGCAGCTTGGTTGGGACAGGGGCCTACGAGCAGTACTTC. Encoded protein: CASSLVGTGAYEQYF.

The chain recombines TRBV12-5 with TRBJ1-5; D remains ambiguous. The germline V gene encodes CDR1 LGHNT and CDR2 FRNRAP. With 3 bases removed from V and 2 bases from J, the gap between germline ends came to 5 bases. This CDR3 is 13 amino acids long. The CDR3 loop is CASGFGGNQPQHF. The CDR3, as DNA: TGTGCTAGTGGTTTCGGGGGCAATCAGCCCCAGCATTTT.

The chain uses TRBV18 and TRBJ2-5, with D possibly TRBD1 on 5 matching bases. Germline lookup yields CDR1 KGHSH and CDR2 LQKENI. CDR3 length: 11 amino acids. CDR3 residues: CAARGFLDQYF. The CDR3, as DNA: TGTGCGGCTAGGGGCTTTTTGGACCAGTACTTC.

The rearrangement uses TRBV7-8 and TRBJ1-2; 7 positions agree with TRBD1. Germline CDR1 reads SGHVS; CDR2 reads FQNEAQ. With 4 bases clipped from V and 3 bases from J, the junction kept 8 bases outside the gene matches. The length of the CDR3 is 15 residues. CDR3 in amino acids: CASSSQGNGDYGYTF. CDR3 bases: TGTGCCAGCAGCTCACAGGGGAATGGGGACTATGGCTACACCTTC.

This clone came up a few times. The chain uses TRBV19 and TRBJ2-7; D might be TRBD1 (5 bases). The CDR3 is made up of 14 amino acids. V was shortened by 0 bases and J by 4 bases, with 10 bases between the two germline ends. Germline V CDR1 and CDR2: LNHDA, SQIVND (reference sequence). Written as DNA, the CDR3 is TGTGCCAGTAGTATAGACAGGGTTGGGTACGAGCAGTACTTC. Residues: CASSIDRVGYEQYF.

V usage is TRBV28 and J usage is TRBJ2-6, with 7 bases identical to TRBD1. With 7 bases clipped from V and 4 bases from J, the junction kept 10 bases outside the gene matches. The CDR3 spans 16 residues. CDR1 is MDHEN, CDR2 SYDVKM, per germline. The DNA of the CDR3 is TGTGCCAGCACCGGAGACAGGGTGTCCGGGGCCAACGTCCTGACTTTC. As protein: CASTGDRVSGANVLTF.

The chain is built from TRBV7-8 and TRBJ2-7; TRBD2 matches at 7 bases. The V gene's germline CDR1 is SGHVS and CDR2 FQNEAQ. The CDR3 spans 14 residues. V was clipped by 6 bases and J by 2 bases; unmatched bases: 7. The CDR3 protein is CASSPLAEPYEQYF. In DNA, the CDR3 is TGTGCCAGCAGTCCCCTAGCGGAGCCCTACGAGCAGTACTTC.

The rearrangement joins TRBV18 to TRBJ1-4; 7 bases are shared with TRBD1. Germline V CDR1 and CDR2: KGHSH, LQKENI. After removal of 5 bases from V and 8 bases from J, the junction contained 11 bases not matched to a gene. The CDR3 extends over 15 amino acids. The CDR3 protein is CASSTSTGNTEKLFF. Written as DNA, the CDR3 is TGTGCCAGCTCAACTTCGACAGGGAATACCGAAAAACTGTTTTTT.

The gene calls are TRBV7-8 and TRBJ2-5; TRBD2 matches 7 bases. The CDR3 is 14 residues long. V lost 1 base, J lost 4 bases, and 3 bases stayed unmatched. The germline V gene encodes CDR1 SGHVS and CDR2 FQNEAQ. CDR3 protein: CASSLGTGGETQYF. Written as DNA, the CDR3 is TGTGCCAGCAGCTTAGGGACGGGAGGAGAGACCCAGTACTTC. Looking up the rest from reference TRBV7-8 and TRBJ2-5 gives the full variable domain: GAGVSQSPRYKVAKRGQDVALRCDPISGHVSLFWYQQALGQGPEFLTYFQNEAQLDKSGLPSDRFFAERPEGSVSTLKIQRTQQEDSAVYLCASSLGTGGETQYFGPGTRLLVL.

This clone was detected only a few times. V is TRBV10-3 and J is TRBJ1-1; D is ambiguous. Trimming left V 2 bases short and J 0 bases short, with 10 bases between. The CDR3 is 15 residues long. Germline V gene data show CDR1 as ENHRY and CDR2 as SYGVKD. As DNA, the CDR3 is TGTGCCATCAGTGAGATCGACACCCTGAACACTGAAGCTTTCTTT. Its protein is CAISEIDTLNTEAFF.

For this clone: A much larger clone sits a single nucleotide away, making a read error possible. CDR3 bases: TGTGCCAGCAGCCCAACAGGGACTGGGGCCAACGTCCTGACTTTC. Translating gives CASSPTGTGANVLTF. The chain combines TRBV28 with TRBJ2-6; D possibly corresponds to TRBD1 (6 bases). This CDR3 comprises 15 residues. Trimming pared 6 bases from V and 2 bases from J, leaving 11 bases between. CDR1 and CDR2 (germline): MDHEN, SYDVKM.

J is TRBJ2-4 and V is TRBV6-1; 16 bases are a match to TRBD2. The CDR3 has 15 amino acids. The germline gives CDR1 MNHNS, CDR2 SASEGT. V lost 2 bases and J lost 13; bases outside the gene matches: 5. CDR3 nucleotides: TGTGCCAGCAGTGAAACGGGACTAGCGGGGGGGAAGCAGTACTTC. Protein: CASSETGLAGGKQYF.

This chain links TRBV2 with TRBJ2-2; 7 bases are a match to TRBD1. Per germline, CDR1 SNHLY and CDR2 FYNNEI. V lost 6 bases to trimming and J lost 1 base; unmatched junction nucleotides: 2. This CDR3 contains 14 residues. The CDR3 DNA is TGTGCCAGCAGCCGACAGGGGAACACCGGGGAGCTGTTTTTT. It yields the protein CASSRQGNTGELFF.

This chain links TRBV15 with TRBJ2-3; D gene ambiguous. The CDR3 loop spans 14 amino acids. From germline, CDR1 is LNHNV and CDR2 YYDKDF (reference sequence). V lost 1 base and J 2 bases, leaving 7 bases between the germline ends. CDR3 sequence: CATSRGRSTDTQYF. The CDR3 DNA reads as TGTGCCACCAGCAGAGGCAGGTCCACAGATACGCAGTATTTT.

The rearrangement joins TRBV28 to TRBJ1-6; D possibly corresponds to TRBD1 (6 bases). This CDR3 is 17 amino acids long. Germline CDR1 and CDR2: MDHEN and SYDVKM. Deletions cut 7 bases from V and 0 bases from J, with 16 bases between. CDR3: CASTQGWASSYNSPLHF. DNA of the CDR3: TGTGCCAGCACCCAGGGGTGGGCCAGCTCCTATAATTCACCCCTCCACTTT.

The rearrangement joins TRBV6-6 to TRBJ2-7, with D tentatively TRBD2 (6 bases). There are 15 residues in the CDR3. The ends were cut back, 8 bases at V and 2 bases at J, with 19 bases in the middle. Germline loops: CDR1 MNHNY, CDR2 SVGAGI (reference sequence). The chain's CDR3 is CASLSDGDSTYEQYF. As DNA, the CDR3 is TGTGCCAGCCTCTCTGATGGGGACTCTACCTACGAGCAGTACTTC.

There are many counts of this clone. One end of the junction does not line up with germline, which may come from a read error. The V and J genes are TRBV28 and TRBJ1-4; 7 bases map to TRBD1. CDR3 length: 13 amino acids. Germline V gene data show CDR1 as MDHEN and CDR2 as SYDVKM. CDR3 residues: CASSLLGQPKQVF. The CDR3 DNA reads as TGTGCCAGCAGTTTGCTGGGACAGCCAAAGCAGGTTTTT.

The CDR3 DNA is TGTGCCAGTAGTATTCTCGCAGGGCCTCAGCCCCAGCATTTT. It is translated as CASSILAGPQPQHF. J is TRBJ1-5 and V is TRBV19; TRBD1 is a possible D gene (5 bases). Trimming shortened V by 3 bases and J by 6 bases, and 12 bases separated the two germline ends. The CDR3 contains 14 residues. Germline CDR1 and CDR2: LNHDA and SQIVND (reference sequence).